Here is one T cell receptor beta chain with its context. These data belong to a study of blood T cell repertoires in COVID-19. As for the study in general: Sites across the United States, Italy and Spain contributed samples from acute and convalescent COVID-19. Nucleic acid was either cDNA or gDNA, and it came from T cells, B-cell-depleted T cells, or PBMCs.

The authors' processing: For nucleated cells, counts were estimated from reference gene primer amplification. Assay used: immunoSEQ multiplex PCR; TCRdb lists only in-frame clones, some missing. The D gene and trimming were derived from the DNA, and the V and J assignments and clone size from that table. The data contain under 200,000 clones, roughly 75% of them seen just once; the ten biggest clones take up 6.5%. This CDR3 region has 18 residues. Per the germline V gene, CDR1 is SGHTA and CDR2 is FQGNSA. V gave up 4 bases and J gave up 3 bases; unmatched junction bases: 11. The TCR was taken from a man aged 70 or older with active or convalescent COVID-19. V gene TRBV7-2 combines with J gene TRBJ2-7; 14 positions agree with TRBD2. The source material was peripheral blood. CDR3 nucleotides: TGTGCCAGCAGCTGGAAGACCGGGACTAGCGGGGGTGGCTACGAGCAGTACTTC. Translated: CASSWKTGTSGGGYEQYF. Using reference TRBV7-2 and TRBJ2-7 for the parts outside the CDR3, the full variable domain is GAGVSQSPSNKVTEKGKDVELRCDPISGHTALYWYRQSLGQGLEFLIYFQGNSAPDKSGLPSDRFSAERTGGSVSTLTIQRTQQEDSAVYLCASSWKTGTSGGGYEQYFGPGTRLTVT.